This passage covers 18 T cell receptor beta chains from one sample sequenced in a study of regulatory T cells in long-lasting Graves disease. CDR3 regions were amplified by Arm-PCR using iRepertoire HTBI primers to build TCR beta libraries. TCRdb used MiXCR to reprocess the multiplex PCR reads, holding one entry per CDR3 protein. The sample comprises some 490,000 distinct CDR3 sequences, approximately 12% of which are singletons, and approximately 9% rests with the top ten. Indicated time point: newly diagnosed GD, antithyroid drugs for less than 3 months. Extracted PBMC RNA gave rise to the TCR library. These data are also associated with another study on T cells in Graves' hyperthyroidism and ophthalmopathy.

The specimen was peripheral blood mononuclear cells (PBMCs), collected at new diagnosis, from a patient treated with antithyroid drugs. These receptors were taken from a woman under 40 with Graves disease.

This clonotype appeared many times. The rearrangement links TRBV10-2 to TRBJ2-7, with D perhaps assigned TRBD1 or TRBD2 (6 bases each). CDR1 and CDR2 from the germline V gene are WSHSY and SAAADI. The length of the CDR3 is 14 residues. The V gene lost 4 bases and the J gene lost 0 bases, with 10 bases spanning the gap. CDR3 DNA sequence: TGCGCCAGCAGTGCGGGGGCAGCCTCCTACGAGCAGTACTTC. Residues: CASSAGAASYEQYF.

A remark on this clonotype: Lacking the conserved final phenylalanine or tryptophan, this CDR3 likely reflects a read error. The rearrangement joins TRBV27 to TRBJ2-1; D is possibly TRBD2 (6 bases). The germline gives CDR1 MNHEY, CDR2 SMNVEV (reference sequence). This CDR3 region has 14 residues. Trimming stripped 6 bases from V and 6 bases from J, with 15 bases between. The CDR3 DNA is TGTGCCAGCAGACGGGACTCCACCGGCAATGAGCAGTTCTCC. Its protein is CASRRDSTGNEQFS.

This clonotype was seen repeatedly, ten times or more. The chain links TRBV7-2 to TRBJ2-7; D unclear. CDR1 and CDR2 from the germline V gene are SGHTA and FQGNSA. This CDR3 region has 14 residues. The V end was cut by 5 bases, the J end by 1 base, with 12 bases between. The CDR3 reads CASSTYLRSYEQYF. The CDR3 region has the DNA TGTGCCAGCAGCACGTATCTCCGTTCCTACGAGCAGTACTTC.

This chain uses TRBV7-2 with TRBJ2-7; TRBD2 matches 11 bases. V lost 1 base to trimming and J lost 3 bases; unmatched junction nucleotides: 14. Germline loops: CDR1 SGHTA, CDR2 FQGNSA. The CDR3 sequence is 19 residues long. The CDR3 DNA sequence: TGTGCCAGCAGCTTAGAAGGCGTGGGGAGACTAGCGGGGTACTACGAGCAGTACTTC. Translated: CASSLEGVGRLAGYYEQYF.

This clonotype showed up many times. The genes are TRBV20-1 and TRBJ2-7, with D possibly being TRBD2 (6 bases). V lost 3 bases and J lost 3, with 12 bases in between. Germline V gene data show CDR1 as DFQATT and CDR2 as SNEGSKA (reference sequence). The CDR3 is 13 residues long. The CDR3: CSARPEGGYEQYF. The CDR3 DNA reads TGCAGTGCTAGGCCTGAGGGAGGCTACGAGCAGTACTTC.

This clonotype appeared many times. V and J are TRBV7-8 and TRBJ1-5; the D is unclear. Germline CDR1 reads SGHVS; CDR2 reads FQNEAQ. The V and J ends lost 5 bases and 6 bases respectively, with 14 bases between them. The CDR3 sequence is 14 residues long. The CDR3 DNA follows: TGTGCCAGCAGCCTCGCGATGACGGGTCAGCCCCAGCATTTT. Protein: CASSLAMTGQPQHF.

The table lists this clonotype with many counts. J is TRBJ2-5 and V is TRBV7-9; 9 bases align to TRBD2. There are 18 residues in the CDR3. The J segment lost 6 bases and the V segment lost 5 bases, leaving 19 bases of the junction unmatched. The V gene's germline CDR1 is SEHNR and CDR2 FQNEAQ (reference sequence). CDR3 bases: TGTGCCAGCAGCCCCGATAATCTTGATAGCGGGAGCGGGAAGACCCAGTACTTC. Translated: CASSPDNLDSGSGKTQYF.

This clonotype has at least ten counts. This rearrangement joins TRBV2 to TRBJ1-1; D ambiguous. From germline, CDR1 is SNHLY and CDR2 FYNNEI. The CDR3 sequence is 14 residues long. V was cut by 6 bases and J by 3 bases, with 14 bases left in between. The CDR3, as DNA: TGTGCCAGCAGCGGGTGGGTCCTGTACACTGAAGCTTTCTTT. Its translation is CASSGWVLYTEAFF.

This clonotype was observed at least ten times. This chain connects TRBV11-1 to TRBJ1-4, with TRBD1 identical over 7 bases. V was clipped by 2 bases and J by 2 bases; unmatched bases: 2. CDR3 length: 15 amino acids. Germline CDR1 SGHAT, CDR2 FQDESV (reference sequence). CDR3 in amino acids: CASSLQQGTNEKLFF. In DNA form, the CDR3 reads TGTGCCAGCAGCTTACAACAGGGGACTAATGAAAAACTGTTTTTT.

The table lists this clonotype with many counts. The J gene is TRBJ2-1, the V gene TRBV6-5, with 9 bases identical to TRBD2. The CDR3 contains 18 residues. Germline V CDR1 and CDR2: MNHEY, SVGAGI. Trimming took 0 bases from V and 4 from J; bases not matched to a gene: 10. In DNA, the CDR3 is TGTGCCAGCAGTTACTCAGGGGCTAGCGGGAATGGTTACAATGAGCAGTTCTTC. Amino acid sequence: CASSYSGASGNGYNEQFF.

This clonotype was observed a handful of times. The chain couples TRBV19 to TRBJ1-3, with TRBD1 as a possible D gene (5 bases). Germline CDR1 reads LNHDA; CDR2 reads SQIVND (reference sequence). The CDR3 contains 17 residues. Trimming removed 6 bases at V and 1 base at J, with 19 bases between. The DNA for the CDR3 is TGTGCCAGTAGCCCAGGGCCCGGGGCTCCATCTGGAAACACCATATATTTT. Translated, it gives CASSPGPGAPSGNTIYF.

The rearrangement uses TRBV6-2 or TRBV6-3 and TRBJ2-3; no clear D gene. The V gene's germline CDR1 is MNHEY and CDR2 SVGEGT. Trimming left V 8 bases short and J 1 base short, with 10 bases between. The CDR3 is 13 residues long. The CDR3 loop reads CASLRHRTDTQYF. The CDR3 coding sequence is TGTGCCAGCCTACGACACCGCACAGATACGCAGTATTTT.

The gene calls are TRBV14 and TRBJ2-3; D gene ambiguous. The germline gives CDR1 SGHDN, CDR2 FVKESK. The V and J ends lost 1 base and 10 bases respectively, with 33 bases between them. The CDR3 totals 20 residues. CDR3 sequence reads: CASSQGVTDVWHTGPPAQYF. Here the CDR3 DNA reads TGTGCCAGCAGCCAAGGAGTGACGGACGTATGGCATACTGGGCCCCCTGCGCAGTATTTT.

The J gene is TRBJ1-1, the V gene TRBV7-9; weak D call: TRBD1 (5 bases). The CDR3 loop spans 13 amino acids. Trimming took off 5 bases at V and 11 bases at J, with 18 bases between the two ends. Germline V lookup: CDR1 SEHNR, CDR2 FQNEAQ (reference sequence). In DNA, the CDR3 is TGTGCCAGCAGCCTTCAAAACGGGGGAATGGCTTTCTTT. The encoded protein is CASSLQNGGMAFF. The full variable domain, with the rest looked up from reference TRBV7-9 and TRBJ1-1, is DTGVSQNPRHKITKRGQNVTFRCDPISEHNRLYWYRQTLGQGPEFLTYFQNEAQLEKSRLLSDRFSAERPKGSFSTLEIQRTEQGDSAMYLCASSLQNGGMAFFGQGTRLTVV.

The sample holds many counts of this clonotype. The J gene is TRBJ2-3, the V gene TRBV11-3; maybe TRBD1 (5 bases). The CDR3 is 17 residues long. V was cut by 2 bases and J by 1 base, with 16 bases left in between. Germline V gene data show CDR1 as SGHNT and CDR2 as YENEEA. Here the CDR3 DNA reads TGTGCCAGCAGCTTAAGACAGCAAGAGTACGGCACAGATACGCAGTATTTT. Translating it yields CASSLRQQEYGTDTQYF.

This clonotype was observed many times. The chain uses TRBV6-2 or TRBV6-3 and TRBJ1-1, with D possibly matching TRBD1 (6 bases). This CDR3 is built from 14 residues. The germline V and J ends were trimmed by 6 bases and 3 bases, with 14 bases remaining between them. In germline, CDR1 is MNHEY, CDR2 SVGEGT. CDR3 sequence (DNA): TGTGCCAGCAGGATCAGGGGAGGGGACACTGAAGCTTTCTTT. This encodes CASRIRGGDTEAFF.

This clonotype was counted many times. The rearrangement uses TRBV2 and TRBJ1-2; D call uncertain. The CDR3 sequence is 12 residues long. V was shortened by 4 bases and J by 4 bases, with 7 bases between the two germline ends. In germline, CDR1 is SNHLY, CDR2 FYNNEI. CDR3 loop: CASSVSAYGYTF. The CDR3 DNA follows: TGTGCCAGCAGTGTCTCAGCCTATGGCTACACCTTC.

This clonotype was recorded many times. The V call is TRBV4-3, the J call TRBJ2-1, with D possibly matching TRBD2 (5 bases). There are 21 residues in the CDR3. The germline CDR1 and CDR2 sequences are LGHNA and YSLEER. Between the trimmed V and J ends, which lost 0 bases and 8 bases, there was a span of 32 bases. The CDR3 region has the DNA TGCGCCAGCAGCCAAGATTGGCTAGCCAGTTCATATGACCTATACAATTATGAGCAGTTCTTC. It is translated as CASSQDWLASSYDLYNYEQFF.